The rows below give T cell receptor beta chains drawn from one sample of a study. TCRdb recomputed calls from the RT-PCR reads with MiXCR, one row per CDR3 protein. The sample lists about 680,000 distinct CDR3 sequences; 12% to 15% were seen once. Sequenced input: memory CD4+ T cells from blood. These receptor sequences come from a female donor in good health, serving as a healthy control. Both conserved end residues are part of each CDR3. Each record gives: clone size, J gene, D gene, V gene, CDR3 protein, CDR3 DNA. A D gene is named only where the DNA matches it firmly. The size of a clone is reported for some rows only, either as once, few or many, or as a class for expanded clones.

>few|TRBJ1-5|.|TRBV12-3/TRBV12-4
CASSLGGQAFHQPQHF
TGTGCCAGCAGTTTAGGGGGGCAGGCATTCCATCAGCCCCAGCATTTT
>.|TRBJ2-7|TRBD1|TRBV2
CASSVGTGVEQYF
TGTGCCAGCAGTGTTGGGACAGGCGTCGAGCAGTACTTC
>.|TRBJ1-1|.|TRBV12-3/TRBV12-4
CASTVGGVGTEAFF
TGTGCCAGCACCGTGGGGGGGGTAGGGACTGAAGCTTTCTTT
>.|TRBJ2-2|TRBD1|TRBV2
CASSGQGAGTGELFF
TGTGCCAGCAGTGGGCAGGGGGCCGGCACCGGGGAGCTGTTTTTT
>few|TRBJ1-3|.|TRBV7-2
CASSLVDLSGNTIYF
TGTGCCAGCAGCTTAGTGGACCTCTCTGGAAACACCATATATTTT
>.|TRBJ2-3|TRBD2|TRBV11-2
CASSLGGRANTQYF
TGTGCCAGCAGCTTAGGAGGGAGGGCTAATACGCAGTATTTT
>.|TRBJ1-5|.|TRBV20-1
CSARDNDGLSNQPQHF
TGCAGTGCTAGAGATAACGACGGTCTTAGCAATCAGCCCCAGCATTTT
>few|TRBJ2-1|TRBD2|TRBV7-2
CASSLGGGTSGFYNEQFF
TGTGCCAGCAGCTTAGGGGGTGGGACTAGCGGATTCTACAATGAGCAGTTCTTC
>once|TRBJ2-1|.|TRBV2
CASSEPRRRYEQFF
TGTGCCAGCAGTGAACCCCGTCGTAGGTATGAGCAGTTCTTC
>few|TRBJ1-1|.|TRBV29-1
CSVGFASGEAFF
TGCAGCGTTGGATTCGCCTCAGGGGAAGCTTTCTTT
>.|TRBJ1-2|TRBD1|TRBV7-2
CASSPRDRAAYGYTF
TGTGCCAGCAGCCCTCGGGACAGGGCGGCCTATGGCTACACCTTC
>.|TRBJ2-7|.|TRBV6-2/TRBV6-3
CASSPRAPEQYF
TGTGCCAGCAGCCCCAGGGCCCCCGAGCAGTACTTC
>many|TRBJ2-4|.|TRBV4-3
CASSQGGTNIQYF
TGCGCCAGCAGCCAAGGCGGGACAAACATTCAGTACTTC
>few|TRBJ1-5|.|TRBV20-1
CSARGQNNQPQHF
TGCAGTGCTAGGGGCCAGAACAATCAGCCCCAGCATTTT
>few|TRBJ2-5|.|TRBV6-5
CASLAGAGTQYF
TGTGCCAGCTTGGCGGGGGCTGGGACCCAGTACTTC
>few|TRBJ2-5|.|TRBV7-2
CASSLVGNTELTYF
TGTGCCAGCAGCTTAGTTGGGAATACAGAGTTGACCTACTTC
>.|TRBJ2-7|TRBD1|TRBV20-1
CSARNPSGGGGTYEQYF
TGCAGTGCTAGAAACCCCTCAGGGGGCGGAGGGACCTACGAGCAGTACTTC
>many|TRBJ2-1|.|TRBV12-3/TRBV12-4
CASSFGEESNEQFF
TGTGCCAGCAGTTTCGGTGAAGAGAGTAATGAGCAGTTCTTC
>few|TRBJ1-5|TRBD1|TRBV27
CASSLYGDSFNQPQHF
TGTGCCAGCAGTTTATACGGGGACAGTTTCAATCAGCCCCAGCATTTT
>.|TRBJ1-5|.|TRBV20-1
CSAIEGEQPQHF
TGCAGTGCTATAGAGGGGGAGCAGCCCCAGCATTTT
>many|TRBJ2-3|TRBD2|TRBV10-3
CAISDALAGATDTQYF
TGTGCCATCAGTGACGCTTTAGCGGGAGCTACAGATACGCAGTATTTT
>many|TRBJ1-2|.|TRBV7-2
CASSLAGYGYTF
TGTGCCAGCAGTTTGGCCGGGTATGGCTACACCTTC
>many|TRBJ2-1|TRBD2|TRBV12-3/TRBV12-4
CASNLLAGVRDEQFF
TGTGCCAGCAACCTACTAGCGGGAGTGCGGGATGAGCAGTTCTTC
>few|TRBJ1-2|TRBD1|TRBV29-1
CSVGQGGGGYTF
TGCAGCGTGGGACAGGGAGGTGGTGGCTACACCTTC
>few|TRBJ2-5|.|TRBV6-6
CASKRIGSETQYF
TGTGCCAGCAAGCGTATAGGCTCGGAGACCCAGTACTTC
>many|TRBJ2-7|.|TRBV5-1
CASSLSVLTEEQYF
TGCGCCAGCAGCTTGAGTGTGCTCACAGAAGAGCAGTACTTC
>.|TRBJ2-5|.|TRBV18
CASSPLPGETQYF
TGTGCCAGCTCACCCCTACCTGGAGAGACCCAGTACTTC
>.|TRBJ2-1|TRBD1|TRBV27
CASSYWATGGTEQFF
TGTGCCAGCAGTTACTGGGCTACAGGGGGGACTGAGCAGTTCTTC